This passage covers 8 T cell receptor beta chains from one sample sequenced in a study of Graves' ophthalmopathy and Graves' hyperthyroidism. RNA transcripts served as template for amplifying TCR beta CDR3 sequences. Second-round multiplex PCR followed a first-round RT-PCR using HTBI primers. MiXCR was run by TCRdb on the multiplex PCR reads, yielding one entry per CDR3 protein. The sample includes about 420,000 distinct CDR3 sequences, around 21% of them seen just once. The specimen sequenced was peripheral blood. The receptors derive from a young woman with stable Graves' hyperthyroidism.

This clonotype was detected many times. This rearrangement joins TRBV2 to TRBJ2-7; 10 nucleotides align to TRBD2. Germline-derived CDR1 and CDR2 are SNHLY and FYNNEI. Trimming took 5 bases from V and 2 from J; bases not matched to a gene: 6. The CDR3 extends over 15 amino acids. The CDR3 protein is CASSRTSGGTYEQYF. The CDR3 bases are TGTGCCAGCAGTCGGACTAGCGGAGGAACCTACGAGCAGTACTTC. Variable domain in full (rest from reference TRBV2 and TRBJ2-7): EPEVTQTPSHQVTQMGQEVILRCVPISNHLYFYWYRQILGQKVEFLVSFYNNEISEKSEIFDDQFSVERPDGSNFTLKIRSTKLEDSAMYFCASSRTSGGTYEQYFGPGTRLTVT.

This clonotype was seen repeatedly, ten times or more. The chain has TRBV20-1 and TRBJ2-7; 9 positions agree with TRBD2. Losses at the gene ends were 6 bases for V and 6 bases for J; bases not matched to a gene: 9. Germline loops: CDR1 DFQATT, CDR2 SNEGSKA (reference sequence). The CDR3 runs 13 residues. The CDR3 DNA reads TGCAGTGCCGTTAGCGGGAGTCTCGGCGAGCAGTACTTC. It specifies CSAVSGSLGEQYF.

This clonotype was detected a few times. V gene TRBV30 combines with J gene TRBJ1-5, with a weak D call TRBD1 (6 bases). Germline V lookup: CDR1 GTSNPN, CDR2 SVGIG (reference sequence). Between the trimmed V and J ends, which lost 2 bases and 5 bases, there was a span of 10 bases. This CDR3 is 13 amino acids long. CDR3 region: CAWSPRGYQPQHF. Written as DNA, the CDR3 is TGTGCCTGGAGTCCGAGGGGGTATCAGCCCCAGCATTTT. Variable domain in full (rest from reference TRBV30 and TRBJ1-5): SQTIHQWPATLVQPVGSPLSLECTVEGTSNPNLYWYRQAAGRGLQLLFYSVGIGQISSEVPQNLSASRPQDRQFILSSKKLLLSDSGFYLCAWSPRGYQPQHFGDGTRLSIL.

This clonotype showed up just a few times. The V gene is TRBV4-1, the J gene TRBJ2-7; 13 bases align to TRBD2. The CDR3 length is 15 residues. Trimming took 6 bases from V and 3 from J; bases not matched to a gene: 5. CDR1 MGHRA and CDR2 YSYEKL come from the germline V gene. The CDR3 region is CASSEGLAGYYEQYF. The CDR3 bases are TGCGCCAGCAGTGAGGGACTAGCGGGATACTACGAGCAGTACTTC.

The chain employs TRBV12-3 or TRBV12-4 and TRBJ2-4, with D possibly TRBD1 on 5 matching bases. This CDR3 has 16 amino acids. Trimming removed 1 base at V and 4 bases at J, with 14 bases between. In nucleotides, the CDR3 is TGTGCCAGCAGTTTAGTCTTGTTAGGGGCGAAAAACATTCAGTACTTC. Translated: CASSLVLLGAKNIQYF.

The chain recombines TRBV20-1 with TRBJ1-5, with 8 positions matching TRBD1. The CDR3 contains 14 residues. Looked up from germline, CDR1 is DFQATT and CDR2 is SNEGSKA (reference sequence). V lost 3 bases to trimming and J lost 7 bases; unmatched junction nucleotides: 8. CDR3: CSARSGGTEQPQHF. DNA of the CDR3: TGCAGTGCTAGGTCAGGGGGCACGGAGCAGCCCCAGCATTTT.

The chain has TRBV6-2 or TRBV6-3 and TRBJ2-2; TRBD2 matches 12 bases. The ends lost 5 bases at V and 5 bases at J; junction bases unmatched: 6. Germline CDR1 is MNHEY and CDR2 is SVGEGT. The length of the CDR3 is 16 residues. In DNA, the CDR3 is TGTGCCAGCAGTAAGACTAGCGGGAGATTTACCGGGGAGCTGTTTTTT. It specifies CASSKTSGRFTGELFF.

This clonotype was detected ten times or more. The V call is TRBV25-1, the J call TRBJ1-1; weak D call: TRBD1 (5 bases). Germline V gene data show CDR1 as MGHDK and CDR2 as SYGVNS. CDR3 length: 14 residues. Trimming removed 4 bases from V and 0 bases from J, with 9 bases in between. Here the CDR3 reads CASSAEGLNTEAFF. CDR3 DNA: TGTGCCAGCAGTGCGGAGGGGTTGAACACTGAAGCTTTCTTT.